The T cell receptor beta chain under discussion was sequenced for a study of OX40 agonist ivuxolimab in advanced cancers. Study-level points and caveats: CD8+ T cells were the subset that, on average, had more expanded clones than CD4+. Normalized T-cell clonal expansion was also low in some nonresponders.

CDR3 length: 13 amino acids. Germline V gives CDR1 GTSNPN, CDR2 SVGIG (reference sequence). V shed 2 bases and J shed 8 bases, with 12 bases lying between them. Only in-frame clones appear in the TCRdb table, and some are missing; sequencing was by immunoSEQ multiplex PCR. Among 30,000 to 40,000 clones listed, 65% to 85% were seen once. About this clone itself: Its antigen remains unidentified.

This TCR derives from an adult with an advanced solid tumor such as melanoma, head and neck, liver or kidney cancer. Sequenced material: CD4+ or CD8+ T cells sorted from blood, taken in a trial of the OX40 agonist ivuxolimab. The rearrangement joins TRBV30 to TRBJ1-4; D unresolved. CDR3 DNA: TGTGCCTGGAGTACGGGGTCGGGCGAAAAACTGTTTTTT. Translating gives CAWSTGSGEKLFF.